Below, one T cell receptor beta chain is given with its context. This clonotype was counted at least ten times. Its target antigen remains unknown. There are no base qualities to consult, and no much larger clone falls within one base. Ophthalmopathy patients had moderately to severely active disease, with a Clinical Activity Score of 3 or more, a NOSPECS grade of 4 or more, and a disease duration of less than 3 months. Any patient with an uncontrolled infection, another autoimmune disease, pregnancy or lactation was excluded. Diagnoses were established on the basis of clinical symptoms, serum thyroxine and TRAb, thyroid ultrasound, and orbital computed tomography. PBMCs were isolated from about 9 ml of fresh peripheral blood by Ficoll-Paque density gradient centrifugation. Total RNA was extracted using Trizol reagent, and RNA quality was assessed on an Agilent 2100 Bioanalyzer. The TCR beta CDR3 regions were amplified from the RNA transcripts. The first round of RT-PCR for the TCR CDR3 was performed with the HTBI primer set and the Qiagen OneStep RT-PCR kit. Libraries were constructed in a second round of multiplex PCR, after which size selection and purification were carried out. The libraries were sequenced on an Illumina HiSeq2000 using paired-end 100 bp reads. The paper's data handling went like this. Raw data were processed with SOAPnuke, discarding reads with adapters, uncalled bases, mean Phred below 15, or no exact constant-primer or identifier match. High-quality paired reads were merged using COPE v1.2.5, and each unique nucleotide sequence was defined as a clonotype. Clonotypes were aligned to IMGT TRBV, TRBD and TRBJ reference segments using MiTCR v1.1. Only V-J combinations with frequency above 0.0001, covering about 99% of repertoires, were analysed. A TCS score was defined as the ratio of F50 (clonal expansion) to E x V (chaos), with BLOSUM62-based TCRdist applied between CDR3 peptides within each V-J. Welch's t-statistics and random forest reduced roughly 500 V-J features to roughly 13, which were used in a naive Bayes classifier (R e1071). TCRdb applied fastp at Q25 and MiXCR to the public reads, then kept only in-frame beta chains. CDR3 protein duplicates are merged, each entry listing the most common genes and DNA. The V and J calls follow TCRdb's processing rather than the paper's. This sample comprises about 410,000 distinct CDR3 sequences, more than 12% of them detected only once. Roughly a fifth of the sample is held by the ten biggest clonotypes.

This sample was included in a study of T cells in Graves' hyperthyroidism and ophthalmopathy (dated by TCRdb to between 2019 and 2020). Study-level background: Peripheral blood samples were taken at initial diagnosis, before any treatment was given. TCR V-J signatures able to tell the groups apart were searched for in a discovery cohort of some 97 patients, of whom around 43 had Graves' ophthalmopathy and roughly 59 had stable Graves' hyperthyroidism. Prospective prediction of ophthalmopathy was tested in an independent validation cohort of 18 to 20 hyperthyroidism patients and 15 to 17 patients who later progressed to ophthalmopathy. The approximately 100 discovery patients were divided at random into training and test sets in a 7:3 ratio. In roughly six Graves' hyperthyroidism patients, the study also compared T-cell repertoires from thyroid tissue with T-cell repertoires from blood. Following sampling, methimazole starting at 30 mg daily was given to hyperthyroidism patients, and high-dose intravenous methylprednisolone was given to ophthalmopathy patients. TCR Vbeta CDR3 sequencing of 140 or so peripheral blood samples (roughly 43 ophthalmopathy, around 80 hyperthyroidism and roughly 17 progressor patients) is reported in the paper.

Paper-wide results and their limitations: Sample size was not statistically predetermined, and investigators were not blinded to group allocation. A model built on a 13 V-J signature distinguished ophthalmopathy from stable hyperthyroidism, reaching 85% to 90% sensitivity and about 81% specificity in cross-validation and 80%/75% in testing. Most expanded thyroid clonotypes (frequency above 0.001) were also found in blood, which suggests that blood repertoires may mirror thyroid immune responses. In validation, the model predicted progression to ophthalmopathy with about 71% sensitivity and approximately 74% specificity, a median of about 6 months before onset.

Counted from cysteine to phenylalanine, this CDR3 has 16 amino acids. Solely the CDR3 DNA is kept, with 48 bases framed from the first base. V has 1 base trimmed and J has 6 bases trimmed; junction bases matching no gene number 8. Reading the germline V gene gives CDR1 SGDLS and CDR2 YYNGEE. The sequence is built from TRBV9 and TRBJ2-3; TRBD2 agrees with 10 junctional bases. The receptor's source is a woman aged 30 to 39 with Graves' ophthalmopathy. Sequencing was performed on blood. The DNA is as follows: TGTGCCAGCAGCGTAAAAGCGGGGGGGCCAGGGGATACGCAGTATTTT. The encoded protein is CASSVKAGGPGDTQYF.